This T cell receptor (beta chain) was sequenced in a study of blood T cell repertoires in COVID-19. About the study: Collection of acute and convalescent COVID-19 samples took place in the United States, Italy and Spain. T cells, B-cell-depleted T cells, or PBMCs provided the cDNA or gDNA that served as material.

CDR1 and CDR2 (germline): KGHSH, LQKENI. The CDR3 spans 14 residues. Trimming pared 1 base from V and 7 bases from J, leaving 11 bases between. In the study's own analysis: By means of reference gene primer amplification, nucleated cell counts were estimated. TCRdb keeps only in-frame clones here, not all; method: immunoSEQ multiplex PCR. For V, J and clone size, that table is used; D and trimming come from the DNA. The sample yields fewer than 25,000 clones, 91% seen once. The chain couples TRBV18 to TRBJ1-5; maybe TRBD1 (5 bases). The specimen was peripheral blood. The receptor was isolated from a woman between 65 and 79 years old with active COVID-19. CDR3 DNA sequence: TGTGCCAGCTCACCACTACAGGATCGACAGCCCCAGCATTTT. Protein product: CASSPLQDRQPQHF.